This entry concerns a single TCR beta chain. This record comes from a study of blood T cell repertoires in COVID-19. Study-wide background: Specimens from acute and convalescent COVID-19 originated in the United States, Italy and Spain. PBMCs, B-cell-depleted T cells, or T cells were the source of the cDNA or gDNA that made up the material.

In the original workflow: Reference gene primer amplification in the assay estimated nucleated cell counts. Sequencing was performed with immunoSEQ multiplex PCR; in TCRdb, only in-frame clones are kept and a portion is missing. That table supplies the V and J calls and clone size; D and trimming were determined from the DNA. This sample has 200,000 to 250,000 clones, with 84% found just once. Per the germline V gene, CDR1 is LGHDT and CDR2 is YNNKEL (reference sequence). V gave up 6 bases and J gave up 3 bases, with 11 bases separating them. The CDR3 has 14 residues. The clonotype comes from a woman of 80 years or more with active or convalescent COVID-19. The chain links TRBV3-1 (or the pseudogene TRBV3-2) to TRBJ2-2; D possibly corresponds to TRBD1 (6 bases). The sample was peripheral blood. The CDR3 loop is CASRWDTYTGELFF. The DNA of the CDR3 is TGTGCCAGCAGGTGGGACACCTACACCGGGGAGCTGTTTTTT.